The T cell receptor (beta chain) described here comes from a study of blood T cell repertoires in COVID-19. Study background: Sources were T cells, B-cell-depleted T cells, or PBMCs; the material itself was cDNA or gDNA.

There are 15 residues in the CDR3. Trimming pared 5 bases from V and 4 bases from J, leaving 17 bases between. CDR1 and CDR2 from the germline V gene are SGHTA and FQGNSA. Study members were between roughly 18 and 90 years old and lived in 24 US regions. Shortly before study entry, within 2 weeks, exposed participants had met a COVID-19 case. In the original processing: How many nucleated cells were present was estimated from reference gene primer amplification. Assay: immunoSEQ multiplex PCR; the TCRdb copy retains only in-frame clones and omits some. That table supplies the V and J calls and clone size; D and trimming were determined from the DNA. Of more than 150,000 clones detected, 80% appear once; the ten largest clones hold around an eighth.

This clonotype was sampled from a man in his sixties who had been exposed to COVID-19. Sequencing was done on a sample of PBMCs or T cells enriched from blood (not recorded which). The J gene is TRBJ1-1, the V gene TRBV7-2; tentative D call: TRBD1 (5 bases). The CDR3 protein is CASSDGGRRTTEAFF. The CDR3 nucleotides read TGTGCCAGCAGCGACGGGGGGAGAAGAACCACTGAAGCTTTCTTT.